The clone carrying this TCR beta chain was recorded only once. Authors' processing steps: Estimated nucleated cell counts came from reference gene primer amplification. The protocol was immunoSEQ multiplex PCR, while the TCRdb copy is restricted to in-frame clones and leaves out a portion. V and J calls and clone size are those listed in that table; D and trimming were worked out from the DNA. The sample consists of around 260,000 clones, around 88% of them appearing once. The data were taken from a study of blood T cell repertoires in COVID-19. The V segment lost 8 bases and the J segment 6 bases; nucleotides outside the gene matches: 4. The CDR3 consists of 12 residues. Germline CDR1 is MNHEY and CDR2 is SVGAGI.

This sequence originates from a man aged 30 to 39 with acute or convalescent COVID-19. The sequencing sample was made of peripheral blood. V and J are TRBV6-5 and TRBJ1-2; TRBD1 matches at 9 bases. DNA of the CDR3: TGTGCCAGCCAACAGGGGGCCCATGGCTACACCTTC. Protein: CASQQGAHGYTF.